Presented here are 4 T cell receptor beta chains from one specimen sequenced in a study of blood T cell repertoires in COVID-19. Profiled with immunoSEQ multiplex PCR; TCRdb holds only in-frame clones, not every one. The sample records 70,000 to 85,000 clones, approximately 82% being singletons. The sample was peripheral blood. All receptors derive from a man aged 60-69 years with acute or convalescent COVID-19.

This chain uses TRBV14 with TRBJ1-1; D unresolved. This CDR3 comprises 12 residues. V lost 4 bases, J lost 10 bases, and 13 bases lay in between. Germline lookup yields CDR1 SGHDN and CDR2 FVKESK. CDR3 in DNA: TGTGCCAGCAGCCTAAACGGGGATTTAGCTTTCTTT. This codes for CASSLNGDLAFF.

This chain connects TRBV5-4 to TRBJ2-6, with unresolved D. The V end lost 6 bases, the J end lost 0 bases, and 4 bases lay between the germline ends. The CDR3 totals 13 residues. Germline V gives CDR1 SGHNT, CDR2 YYREEE (reference sequence). The CDR3 region has the DNA TGTGCCAGCACCCTCTCTGGGGCCAACGTCCTGACTTTC. Protein product: CASTLSGANVLTF.

This chain joins TRBV27 and TRBJ1-4; D possibly corresponds to TRBD1 (6 bases). Germline V CDR1 and CDR2: MNHEY, SMNVEV (reference sequence). This CDR3 contains 16 residues. V lost 4 bases and J lost 5, with 17 bases in between. CDR3 nucleotide sequence: TGTGCCAGCAGTTCCAAAATTCGGGACAAGAATGAAAAACTGTTTTTT. It codes for CASSSKIRDKNEKLFF.

The chain combines TRBV28 with TRBJ2-1; 13 positions match TRBD2. The germline CDR1 and CDR2 sequences are MDHEN and SYDVKM. This CDR3 comprises 15 residues. V trimming: 3 bases; J trimming: 10 bases; junction bases outside the gene matches: 6. The CDR3 here is CASSFGLAGEAEQFF. The DNA of the CDR3 is TGTGCCAGCAGTTTTGGACTAGCGGGAGAAGCAGAGCAGTTCTTC.